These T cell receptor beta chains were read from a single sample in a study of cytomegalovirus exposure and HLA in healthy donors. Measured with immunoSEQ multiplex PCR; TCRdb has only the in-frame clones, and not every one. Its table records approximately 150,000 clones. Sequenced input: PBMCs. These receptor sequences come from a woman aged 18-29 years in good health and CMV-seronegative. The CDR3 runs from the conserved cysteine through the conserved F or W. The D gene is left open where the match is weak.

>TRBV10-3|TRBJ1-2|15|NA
TGTGCCATCAGTGAGTCGGGGGCAGGGCTGTACGGCTACACCTTC
CAISESGAGLYGYTF
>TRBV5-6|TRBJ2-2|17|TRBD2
TGTGCCAGCAGCCTTGGACTAGCGGGAAGTTTGGCCGGGGAGCTGTTTTTT
CASSLGLAGSLAGELFF
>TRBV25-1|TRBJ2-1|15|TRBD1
TGTGCCAGCAGTGGAAAACAGGGGCCCGATGATGAGCAGTTCTTC
CASSGKQGPDDEQFF
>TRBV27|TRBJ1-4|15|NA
TGTGCCAGCAGTCTGACAGGCCGTTTTCATGAAAAACTGTTTTTT
CASSLTGRFHEKLFF
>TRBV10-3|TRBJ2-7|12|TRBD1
TGTGCCATCAGGGGACAGGGCCACGAGCAGTACTTC
CAIRGQGHEQYF
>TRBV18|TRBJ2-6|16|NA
TGTGCCAGCTCACCCTACGGGACACCTGGGGCCAACGTCCTGACTTTC
CASSPYGTPGANVLTF
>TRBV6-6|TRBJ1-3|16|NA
TGTGCCAGCAGTTACGTCGGGGGGAGCTCTGGAAACACCATATATTTT
CASSYVGGSSGNTIYF
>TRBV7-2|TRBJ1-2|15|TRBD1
TGTGCCAGCAGCGGAGGGACAGGGGCTAACTATGGCTACACCTTC
CASSGGTGANYGYTF
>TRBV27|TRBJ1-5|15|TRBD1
TGTGCCAGCAGAACCGGGACAGGGGGTACTCAGCCCCAGCATTTT
CASRTGTGGTQPQHF
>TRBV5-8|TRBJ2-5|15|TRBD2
TGTGCCAGCAGCTTGAGCGGGAGGGCCGCTGAGACCCAGTACTTC
CASSLSGRAAETQYF
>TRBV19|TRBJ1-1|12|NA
TGTGCCAGCCAGTTTACGGGGACTGAAGCTTTCTTT
CASQFTGTEAFF
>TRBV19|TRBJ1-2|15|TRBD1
TGTGCCAGTAGTGGCACAGGGGGCTGGATCTATGGCTACACCTTC
CASSGTGGWIYGYTF
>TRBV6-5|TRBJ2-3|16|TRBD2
TGTGCCAGCAGTTACTCTCCTAGCGGACTCACAGATACGCAGTATTTT
CASSYSPSGLTDTQYF
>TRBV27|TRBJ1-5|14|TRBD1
TGTGCCAGCAGTCCCGGGACAGAAAATCAGCCCCAGCATTTT
CASSPGTENQPQHF
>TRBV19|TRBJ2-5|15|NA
TGTGCCAGTAGTCGACTAGTTGGAGACCAAGAGACCCAGTACTTC
CASSRLVGDQETQYF
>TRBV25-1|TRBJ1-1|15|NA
TGTGCCAGCAGTGACAGGGGCTTGAGTATCACTGAAGCTTTCTTT
CASSDRGLSITEAFF
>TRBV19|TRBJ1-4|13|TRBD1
TGTGCCAGCACGGGACAGGGGGAGGAAAAACTGTTTTTT
CASTGQGEEKLFF
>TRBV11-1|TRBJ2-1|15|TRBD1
TGTGCCAGCAGCAAGGGACAGGGTATATACAATGAGCAGTTCTTC
CASSKGQGIYNEQFF
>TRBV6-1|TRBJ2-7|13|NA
TGTGCCAGCAGTGTCACTAGGGCCTACGAGCAGTACTTC
CASSVTRAYEQYF
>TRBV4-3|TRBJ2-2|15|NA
TGCGCCAGCAGCGGGGGAGCGGGCGAGCCCGGGGAGCTGTTTTTT
CASSGGAGEPGELFF
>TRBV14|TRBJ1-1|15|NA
TGTGCCAGCAGCCTTCAACCAGGGGCGAACACTGAAGCTTTCTTT
CASSLQPGANTEAFF
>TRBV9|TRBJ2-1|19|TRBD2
TGTGCCAGCAGCGTAGAAGGTAGCGGGAGAGTCCTGCAGGGTCCTGAGCAGTTCTTC
CASSVEGSGRVLQGPEQFF
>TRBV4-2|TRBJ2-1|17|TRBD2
TGTGCCAGCAGCCCAACCGCCGGGACTATAACCTACAATGAGCAGTTCTTC
CASSPTAGTITYNEQFF
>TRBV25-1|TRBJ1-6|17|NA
TGTGCCAGCAGTGAATATGCGCCGGGGAGCTATAATTCACCCCTCCACTTT
CASSEYAPGSYNSPLHF
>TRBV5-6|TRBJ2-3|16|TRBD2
TGTGCCAGCAGCTTTCTAGCGGACACTAGCACAGATACGCAGTATTTT
CASSFLADTSTDTQYF
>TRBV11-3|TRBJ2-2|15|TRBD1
TGTGCCAGCAGCCCAGGGGGCTTGGGGACCGGGGAGCTGTTTTTT
CASSPGGLGTGELFF
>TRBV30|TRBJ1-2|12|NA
TGTGCCTGGAGTGAAGGCCGGCCCCAGGGCACCTTC
CAWSEGRPQGTF
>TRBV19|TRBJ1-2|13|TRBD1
TGTGCCAGTCAGGGACAGCTGAACTATGGCTACACCTTC
CASQGQLNYGYTF
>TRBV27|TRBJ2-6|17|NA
TGTGCCACCCGCCCGCCAGGCCCAAGCTCTGGGGCCAACGTCCTGACTTTC
CATRPPGPSSGANVLTF
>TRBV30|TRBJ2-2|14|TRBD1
TGTGCCTGGCTGACAGGGGCGAACACCGGGGAGCTGTTTTTT
CAWLTGANTGELFF
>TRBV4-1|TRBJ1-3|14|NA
TGCGCCAGCAGCCAGGCAGGGTCTGGAAACACCATATATTTT
CASSQAGSGNTIYF
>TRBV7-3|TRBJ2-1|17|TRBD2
TGTGCCAGCAGCTCACCTCTGACAGCGGGAGGGCCAAATGAGCAGTTCTTC
CASSSPLTAGGPNEQFF
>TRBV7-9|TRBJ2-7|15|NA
TGTGCCAGCAGCTTGTCCCAGGCCCTCCGGTACGAGCAGTACTTC
CASSLSQALRYEQYF